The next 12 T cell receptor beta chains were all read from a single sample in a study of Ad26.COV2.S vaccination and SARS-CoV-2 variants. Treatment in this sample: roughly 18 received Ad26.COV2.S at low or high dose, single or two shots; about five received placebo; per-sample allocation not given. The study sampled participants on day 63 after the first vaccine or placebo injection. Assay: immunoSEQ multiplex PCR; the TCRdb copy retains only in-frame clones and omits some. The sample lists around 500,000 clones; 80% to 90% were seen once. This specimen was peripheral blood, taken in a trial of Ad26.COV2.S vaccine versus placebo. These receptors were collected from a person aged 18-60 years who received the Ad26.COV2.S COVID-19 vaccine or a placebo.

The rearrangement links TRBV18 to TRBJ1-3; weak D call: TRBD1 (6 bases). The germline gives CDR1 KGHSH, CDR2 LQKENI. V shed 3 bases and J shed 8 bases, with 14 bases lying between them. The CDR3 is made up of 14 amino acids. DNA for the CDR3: TGTGCCAGCTCACCCACAGGGATGGACCACACCATATATTTT. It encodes CASSPTGMDHTIYF.

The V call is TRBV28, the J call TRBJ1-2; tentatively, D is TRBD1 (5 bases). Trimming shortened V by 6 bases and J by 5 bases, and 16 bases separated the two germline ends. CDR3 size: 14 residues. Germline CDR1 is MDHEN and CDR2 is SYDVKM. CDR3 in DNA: TGTGCCAGCAGCAGCCCCGACAGCGCGTATGGCTACACCTTC. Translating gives CASSSPDSAYGYTF.

CDR3 amino acids: CASSVVGTSYSPLHF. CDR3 sequence (DNA): TGTGCCAGCAGCGTTGTCGGGACGTCTTATTCACCCCTCCACTTT. V gene TRBV7-8 combines with J gene TRBJ1-6; possible D gene TRBD1, 5 bases. Per germline, CDR1 SGHVS and CDR2 FQNEAQ. The CDR3 is made up of 15 amino acids. Trimming took 5 bases from V and 8 from J, leaving 16 bases between them.

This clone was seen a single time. This CDR3 reads CSAVTGTGTSYEQYF. CDR3 nucleotides: TGCAGCGCAGTGACCGGGACAGGGACCTCCTACGAGCAGTACTTC. This chain links TRBV29-1 with TRBJ2-7; the match to TRBD1 covers 9 bases. CDR3 length: 15 residues. The V gene end was trimmed by 7 bases and the J gene end by 0 bases; junction bases not matched to a gene: 10. Germline assignment: CDR1 SQVTM and CDR2 ANQGSEA.

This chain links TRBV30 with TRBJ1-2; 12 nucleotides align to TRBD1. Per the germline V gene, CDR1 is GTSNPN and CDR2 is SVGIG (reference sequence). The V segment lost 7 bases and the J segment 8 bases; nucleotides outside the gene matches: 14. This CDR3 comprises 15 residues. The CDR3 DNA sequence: TGTGCCTCACAAACCCCGGGACAGGGGGCGGCGGGCTACACCTTC. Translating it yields CASQTPGQGAAGYTF.

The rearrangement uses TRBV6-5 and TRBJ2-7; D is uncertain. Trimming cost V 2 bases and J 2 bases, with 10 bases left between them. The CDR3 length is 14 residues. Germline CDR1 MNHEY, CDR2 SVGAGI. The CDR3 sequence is CASSYPGRTYEQYF. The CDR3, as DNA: TGTGCCAGCAGTTACCCTGGACGGACCTACGAGCAGTACTTC.

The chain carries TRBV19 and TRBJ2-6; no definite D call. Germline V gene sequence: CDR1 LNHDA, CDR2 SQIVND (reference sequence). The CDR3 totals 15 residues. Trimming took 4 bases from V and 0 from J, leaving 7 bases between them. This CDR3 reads CASSRYLSGANVLTF. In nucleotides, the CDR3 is TGTGCCAGTAGTAGATACCTCTCTGGGGCCAACGTCCTGACTTTC.

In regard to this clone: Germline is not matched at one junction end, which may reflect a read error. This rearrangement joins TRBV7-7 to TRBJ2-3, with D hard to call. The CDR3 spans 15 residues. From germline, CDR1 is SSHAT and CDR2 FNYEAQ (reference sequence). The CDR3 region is CASSLDGPERDTQYF. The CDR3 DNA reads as TGTGCTAGCAGCTTAGATGGGCCAGAAAGAGATACGCAGTATTTT.

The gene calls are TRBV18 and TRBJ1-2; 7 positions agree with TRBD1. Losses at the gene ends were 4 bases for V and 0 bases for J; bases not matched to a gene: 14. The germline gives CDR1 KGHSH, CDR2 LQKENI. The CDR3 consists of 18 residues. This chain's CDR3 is CASSLGRQGRPANYGYTF. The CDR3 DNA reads TGTGCCAGCTCACTAGGGAGACAGGGAAGGCCTGCTAACTATGGCTACACCTTC.

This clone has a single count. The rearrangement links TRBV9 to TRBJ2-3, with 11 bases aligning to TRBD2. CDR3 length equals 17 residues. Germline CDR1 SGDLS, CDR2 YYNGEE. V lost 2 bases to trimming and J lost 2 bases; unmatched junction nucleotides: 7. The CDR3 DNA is TGTGCCAGCAGCGTTCCCACACTAGCGGGAGACACAGATACGCAGTATTTT. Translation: CASSVPTLAGDTDTQYF.

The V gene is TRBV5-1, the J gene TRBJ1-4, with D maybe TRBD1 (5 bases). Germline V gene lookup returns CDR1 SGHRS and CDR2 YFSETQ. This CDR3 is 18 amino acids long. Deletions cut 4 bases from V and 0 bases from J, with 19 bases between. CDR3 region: CASSVRSGHAATNEKLFF. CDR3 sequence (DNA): TGCGCCAGCAGCGTACGATCTGGACATGCTGCAACTAATGAAAAACTGTTTTTT.

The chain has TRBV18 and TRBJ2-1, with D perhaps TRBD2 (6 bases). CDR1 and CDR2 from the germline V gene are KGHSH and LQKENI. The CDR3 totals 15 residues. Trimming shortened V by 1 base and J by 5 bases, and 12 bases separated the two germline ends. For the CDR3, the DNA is TGTGCCAGCTCACCACTAATTAGCGGCGACAATGAGCAGTTCTTC. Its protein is CASSPLISGDNEQFF.